This passage covers 9 T cell receptor beta chains from one sample sequenced in a study of a mutant IDH1 vaccine in newly diagnosed glioma. As to time point: week 23, last vaccination. In the vaccine, a single dose held 300 ug of the mutant IDH1 20-mer peptide, along with topical imiquimod. Their cognate antigens are unknown. Repertoires were generated with immunoSEQ multiplex PCR, while TCRdb's copy carries only in-frame clones and drops some. The profile shows around 9,800 clones, about 91% of them singletons. The sample was PBMCs, taken from a glioma patient whose treatment included an IDH1 peptide vaccine. These TCRs come from a middle-aged woman with glioma. Some clones in this sample may be carry-over from other donors' samples.

The chain employs TRBV27 and TRBJ1-4; D unclear. With 8 bases removed from V and 1 base from J, the gap between germline ends came to 20 bases. This CDR3 is 17 amino acids long. Germline CDR1 and CDR2: MNHEY and SMNVEV (reference sequence). The CDR3 loop is CASAPLTPEETNEKLFF. CDR3 DNA: TGTGCCAGCGCTCCCCTCACCCCGGAGGAAACTAATGAAAAACTGTTTTTT.

The rearrangement joins TRBV5-1 to TRBJ2-6; no clear D. The CDR3 has 14 amino acids. CDR1 SGHRS and CDR2 YFSETQ come from the germline V gene. V dropped 7 bases and J dropped 4 bases, with 12 bases sitting between them. CDR3 in DNA: TGCGCCAGCGACTCGGAAGGAGGGGCCAACGTCCTGACTTTC. Translation gives CASDSEGGANVLTF. Full variable domain (remainder filled in from reference TRBV5-1 and TRBJ2-6): KAGVTQTPRYLIKTRGQQVTLSCSPISGHRSVSWYQQTPGQGLQFLFEYFSETQRNKGNFPGRFSGRQFSNSRSEMNVSTLELGDSALYLCASDSEGGANVLTFGAGSRLTVL.

The chain is built from TRBV27 and TRBJ2-1, with TRBD2 matching over 8 bases. Germline assignment: CDR1 MNHEY and CDR2 SMNVEV (reference sequence). There are 15 residues in the CDR3. Trimming at V came to 4 bases and at J to 2 bases, leaving 4 bases not matched to a gene. CDR3: CASSWLAGPYNEQFF. The DNA of the CDR3 is TGTGCCAGCAGTTGGCTAGCGGGCCCCTACAATGAGCAGTTCTTC.

V usage is TRBV5-1 and J usage is TRBJ2-5, with D tentatively TRBD2 (6 bases). Trimming shortened V by 5 bases and J by 9 bases, and 20 bases separated the two germline ends. The germline V gene has CDR1 SGHRS and CDR2 YFSETQ. This CDR3 contains 14 residues. The CDR3 loop is CASRSPGLHAAQYF. CDR3 DNA sequence: TGCGCCAGCAGATCTCCGGGACTGCACGCGGCCCAGTACTTC.

The chain joins TRBV2 to TRBJ2-6; 7 positions match TRBD1. Germline-derived CDR1 and CDR2 are SNHLY and FYNNEI. The CDR3 consists of 15 residues. The J segment lost 0 bases and the V segment lost 6 bases, leaving 2 bases of the junction unmatched. CDR3 in amino acids: CASSGDSSGANVLTF. The CDR3 DNA is TGTGCCAGCAGCGGGGACAGCTCTGGGGCCAACGTCCTGACTTTC.

V and J are TRBV13 and TRBJ1-5; D is unclear. Trimming removed 0 bases from V and 7 bases from J, with 7 bases in between. The CDR3 is 13 amino acids. Germline V CDR1 and CDR2: PRHDT, FYEKMQ (reference sequence). The CDR3 sequence is CASSLGRVQPQHF. The CDR3 DNA reads TGTGCCAGCAGCTTAGGCCGGGTCCAGCCCCAGCATTTT.

The chain links TRBV10-3 to TRBJ2-5; a weak D match, TRBD1 (5 bases). The CDR3 runs to 14 residues. V was pared by 4 bases and J by 3 bases, with 12 bases between. CDR1 and CDR2 (germline): ENHRY, SYGVKD. DNA for the CDR3: TGTGCCATCAGTGCTAGGACAAGGGAAGAGACCCAGTACTTC. Encoded protein: CAISARTREETQYF.

The chain uses TRBV19 and TRBJ2-1, with TRBD2 matching over 12 bases. Per germline, CDR1 LNHDA and CDR2 SQIVND (reference sequence). Trimming cost V 10 bases and J 7 bases; bases outside gene matches: 11. The CDR3 runs 15 residues. Written as DNA, the CDR3 is TGTGCCACCTCCAGACTAGCGGGAGTTACGAATGAGCAGTTCTTC. This sequence encodes CATSRLAGVTNEQFF.

The chain combines TRBV7-2 with TRBJ2-3; D is possibly TRBD1 or TRBD2 (5 bases each). V was clipped by 3 bases and J by 5 bases, with 15 bases between them. The CDR3 is 15 amino acids. Germline lookup yields CDR1 SGHTA and CDR2 FQGNSA. The CDR3 coding sequence is TGTGCCAGCAGCTTCCGAGGGGCCCCGGAAGATACGCAGTATTTT. The encoded protein is CASSFRGAPEDTQYF.